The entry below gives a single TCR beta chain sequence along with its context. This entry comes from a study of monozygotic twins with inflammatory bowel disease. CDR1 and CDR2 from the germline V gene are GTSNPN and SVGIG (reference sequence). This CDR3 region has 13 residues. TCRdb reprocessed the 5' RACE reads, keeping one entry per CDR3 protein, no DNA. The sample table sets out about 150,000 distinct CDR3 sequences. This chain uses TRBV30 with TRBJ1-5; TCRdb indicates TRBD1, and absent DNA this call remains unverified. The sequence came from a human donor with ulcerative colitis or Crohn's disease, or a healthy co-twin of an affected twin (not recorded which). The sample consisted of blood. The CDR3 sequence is CAWSITGSQPQHF. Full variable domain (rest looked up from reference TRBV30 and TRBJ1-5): SQTIHQWPATLVQPVGSPLSLECTVEGTSNPNLYWYRQAAGRGLQLLFYSVGIGQISSEVPQNLSASRPQDRQFILSSKKLLLSDSGFYLCAWSITGSQPQHFGDGTRLSIL.